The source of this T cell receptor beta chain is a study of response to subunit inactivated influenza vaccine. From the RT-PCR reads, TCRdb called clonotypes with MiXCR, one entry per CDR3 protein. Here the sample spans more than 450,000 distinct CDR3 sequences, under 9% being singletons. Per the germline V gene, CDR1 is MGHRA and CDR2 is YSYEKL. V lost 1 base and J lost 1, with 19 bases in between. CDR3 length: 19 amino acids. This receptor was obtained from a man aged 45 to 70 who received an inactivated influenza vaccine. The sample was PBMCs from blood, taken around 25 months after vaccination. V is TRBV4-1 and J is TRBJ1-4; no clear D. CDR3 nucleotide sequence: TGCGCCAGCAGCCAAGTTGTGACCTTAATCGTGAGAACTAATGAAAAACTGTTTTTT. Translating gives CASSQVVTLIVRTNEKLFF.